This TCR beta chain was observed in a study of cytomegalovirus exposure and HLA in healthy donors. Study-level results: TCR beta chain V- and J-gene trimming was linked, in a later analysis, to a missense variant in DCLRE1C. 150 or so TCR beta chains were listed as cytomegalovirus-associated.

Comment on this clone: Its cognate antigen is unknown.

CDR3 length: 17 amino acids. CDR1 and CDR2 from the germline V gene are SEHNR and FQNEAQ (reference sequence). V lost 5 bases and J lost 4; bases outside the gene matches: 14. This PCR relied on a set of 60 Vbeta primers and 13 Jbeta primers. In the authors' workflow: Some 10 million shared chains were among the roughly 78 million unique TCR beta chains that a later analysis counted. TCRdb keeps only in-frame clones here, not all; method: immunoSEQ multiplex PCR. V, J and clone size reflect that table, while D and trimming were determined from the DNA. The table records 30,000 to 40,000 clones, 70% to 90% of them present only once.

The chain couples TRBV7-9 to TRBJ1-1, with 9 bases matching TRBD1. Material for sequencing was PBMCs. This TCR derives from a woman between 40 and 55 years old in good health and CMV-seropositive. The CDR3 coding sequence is TGTGCCAGCAGCCGCCCACTTCCGGGACAGGGTGTCACTGAAGCTTTCTTT. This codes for CASSRPLPGQGVTEAFF.